This TCR beta chain is drawn from a study of T cells after yellow fever vaccination. Universal primer sites and UMIs were introduced during 5'RACE template-switching synthesis of TCR cDNA. A single record per CDR3 protein comes from TCRdb applying MiXCR to the 5' RACE reads. The sample lists just under 600,000 distinct CDR3 sequences; about 13% were seen once. Germline loops: CDR1 DFQATT, CDR2 SNEGSKA (reference sequence). The CDR3 has 14 amino acids. J lost 3 bases, V lost 0 bases, and 4 bases had no gene match. Study outcomes and limitations: Contaminants from the bulk population, in the form of abundant clonotypes, could be found in FACS-sorted repertoires. The booster saw the reappearance of most primary-vaccination clones (about 95% CD4, about 85% CD8).

As regards this clonotype: The antigen is unknown.

Sequenced here: PBMCs, sampled on the day of the yellow fever booster vaccination. The sequence was obtained from a young man who received the YFV17D yellow fever vaccine. The chain joins TRBV20-1 to TRBJ2-5; 7 bases map to TRBD1. The CDR3 spells CSAREGTEKETQYF. The CDR3 DNA is TGCAGTGCTAGAGAAGGGACAGAAAAAGAGACCCAGTACTTC.